This T cell receptor beta chain derives from a study of cytomegalovirus exposure and HLA in healthy donors. Study observations and caveats: Most TCR sequences were seen very rarely across donors, but some public TCRs occurred in many.

The sample holds one count of this clone. No antigen is known for it. The PCR ran on 60 Vbeta and 13 Jbeta primers. Method: immunoSEQ multiplex PCR; TCRdb's copy keeps in-frame clones and lacks some. The sample has some 110,000 clones; approximately 81% are singletons. The CDR3 loop spans 15 amino acids. Trimming took 5 bases from V and 5 from J; bases not matched to a gene: 7. CDR1 and CDR2 (germline): SGHKS, YYEKEE (reference sequence). The rearrangement joins TRBV5-5 to TRBJ2-5; 12 bases agree with TRBD2. The receptor comes from a man under 40 in good health and CMV-seropositive. Material: PBMCs. The CDR3 loop reads CASRPSGGALETQYF. The CDR3 DNA is TGTGCCAGCAGGCCTAGCGGGGGGGCTTTGGAGACCCAGTACTTC.